This passage covers 18 T cell receptor beta chains from one sample sequenced in a study of T cells in narcolepsy. Clones were sequenced by immunoSEQ multiplex PCR, and TCRdb holds only the in-frame ones, with some missing. The sample contains roughly 25,000 clones, approximately 85% of which appear only once. The material sequenced was memory (CD45RA-) CD4+ T cells from blood. The receptors come from a human donor in good health.

This clone was observed a single time. One end of the junction does not line up with germline, which may come from a read error. The chain employs TRBV7-7 and TRBJ2-1; maybe TRBD2 (7 bases). In germline, CDR1 is SSHAT, CDR2 FNYEAQ (reference sequence). This CDR3 is built from 13 residues. CDR3 bases: TGTGCTAGCAGCCCGGGGGGCGGGAATGAGCAGTTCTTC. It translates to CASSPGGGNEQFF. Combining the CDR3 with reference TRBV7-7 and TRBJ2-1 gives the whole variable domain GAGVSQSPRYKVTKRGQDVTLRCDPISSHATLYWYQQALGQGPEFLTYFNYEAQPDKSGLPSDRFSAERPEGSISTLTIQRTEQRDSAMYRCASSPGGGNEQFFGPGTRLTVL.

This chain joins TRBV4-2 and TRBJ2-3, with D possibly matching TRBD2 (7 bases). This CDR3 has 13 residues. The V gene lost 3 bases and the J gene lost 7 bases, with 11 bases spanning the gap. Germline-derived CDR1 and CDR2 are LGHNA and YNFKEQ. The chain's CDR3 is CASSQAGAHTQYF. CDR3 bases: TGTGCCAGCAGCCAGGCGGGGGCCCATACGCAGTATTTT.

The V and J genes are TRBV28 and TRBJ1-2, with no clear D. CDR3 length equals 11 residues. CDR1 and CDR2 from the germline V gene are MDHEN and SYDVKM. Trimming removed 11 bases at V and 4 bases at J, with 11 bases between. The CDR3 protein is CAGSDFYGYTF. The CDR3, as DNA: TGTGCCGGGTCAGATTTCTATGGCTACACCTTC.

This clone was found a few times. The V and J genes are TRBV4-1 and TRBJ2-7; D gene ambiguous. In germline, CDR1 is MGHRA, CDR2 YSYEKL. V gave up 6 bases and J gave up 1 base, with 13 bases separating them. The CDR3 extends over 14 amino acids. In DNA, the CDR3 is TGCGCCAGCAGTCCACAGCTCCTTTCCTACGAGCAGTACTTC. Translating gives CASSPQLLSYEQYF.

The gene calls are TRBV11-3 and TRBJ2-1; 7 bases agree with TRBD2. With 3 bases clipped from V and 7 bases from J, the junction kept 9 bases outside the gene matches. Germline assignment: CDR1 SGHNT and CDR2 YENEEA. This CDR3 is 15 amino acids long. The CDR3 region is CASSLGGGVKNEQFF. CDR3 DNA sequence: TGTGCCAGCAGCTTGGGGGGAGGGGTAAAAAATGAGCAGTTCTTC.

The V gene is TRBV7-8, the J gene TRBJ1-6; D is uncertain. With 5 bases removed from V and 4 bases from J, the gap between germline ends came to 12 bases. The CDR3 covers 15 residues. Germline assignment: CDR1 SGHVS and CDR2 FQNEAQ. The CDR3 sequence: CASSRSGLYNSPLHF. Written as DNA, the CDR3 is TGTGCCAGCAGCCGATCGGGCCTGTATAATTCACCCCTCCACTTT.

This clone was seen just once. The gene calls are TRBV18 and TRBJ2-2; 9 bases align to TRBD1. Germline CDR1 reads KGHSH; CDR2 reads LQKENI. V shed 1 base and J 7 bases; nucleotides not matched to a gene: 4. The CDR3 covers 15 residues. This chain's CDR3 is CASSPQTGGVGELFF. The CDR3 DNA follows: TGTGCCAGCTCACCACAAACAGGGGGCGTCGGGGAGCTGTTTTTT.

The chain employs TRBV7-9 and TRBJ2-3; 9 nucleotides agree with TRBD2. V lost 5 bases and J lost 5; bases outside the gene matches: 11. The CDR3 extends over 16 amino acids. Germline CDR1 reads SEHNR; CDR2 reads FQNEAQ (reference sequence). Written as DNA, the CDR3 is TGTGCCAGCAGCCACTTAGCGGGAGTGGGACGAGATACGCAGTATTTT. Protein sequence: CASSHLAGVGRDTQYF.

This clone was seen a few times. This same CDR3 is encoded by further DNA sequences in the sample. This rearrangement joins TRBV19 to TRBJ1-4; D remains unclear. The CDR3 runs to 12 residues. Germline V CDR1 and CDR2: LNHDA, SQIVND (reference sequence). V was shortened by 3 bases and J by 8 bases, with 7 bases between the two germline ends. The CDR3 region is CASSIRQEKLFF. In nucleotides, the CDR3 is TGTGCCAGTAGTATTAGGCAAGAAAAACTGTTTTTT.

CDR3 sequence: CSGGQGMDQPQHF. Written as DNA, the CDR3 is TGCAGCGGAGGACAGGGGATGGATCAGCCCCAGCATTTT. The V call is TRBV29-1, the J call TRBJ1-5; 9 bases line up with TRBD1. The trim removed 7 bases at V and 5 bases at J, leaving 6 bases unmatched. CDR1 is SQVTM and CDR2 is ANQGSEA in the germline V gene. The CDR3 covers 13 residues. Looking up the rest from reference TRBV29-1 and TRBJ1-5 gives the full variable domain: SAVISQKPSRDICQRGTSLTIQCQVDSQVTMMFWYRQQPGQSLTLIATANQGSEATYESGFVIDKFPISRPNLTFSTLTVSNMSPEDSSIYLCSGGQGMDQPQHFGDGTRLSIL.

The rearrangement links TRBV19 to TRBJ2-2, with 7 bases matching TRBD1. Germline CDR1 and CDR2: LNHDA and SQIVND (reference sequence). CDR3 size: 14 residues. V lost 6 bases and J lost 3; bases outside the gene matches: 4. The CDR3 sequence is CASRDTGDTGELFF. In DNA, the CDR3 is TGTGCCAGTAGAGACACAGGGGACACCGGGGAGCTGTTTTTT.

The rearrangement links TRBV7-2 to TRBJ2-3, with D hard to call. Germline CDR1 and CDR2: SGHTA and FQGNSA. Trimming pared 5 bases from V and 11 bases from J, leaving 20 bases between. CDR3 length: 14 residues. The CDR3 loop is CASSEGGSGGRQYF. Here the CDR3 DNA reads TGTGCCAGCAGCGAAGGCGGCTCCGGTGGAAGGCAGTATTTT.

In its sample, this clone was seen once. The rearrangement links TRBV6-5 to TRBJ2-1, with unresolved D. Germline CDR1 reads MNHEY; CDR2 reads SVGAGI. This CDR3 has 13 amino acids. Trimming removed 6 bases from V and 5 bases from J, with 11 bases in between. The CDR3: CASRTLGDNEQFF. CDR3 in DNA: TGTGCCAGCAGAACCCTTGGAGACAATGAGCAGTTCTTC.

The rearrangement links TRBV7-9 to TRBJ1-3, with 8 nucleotides matching TRBD1. V lost 5 bases, J lost 0 bases, and 12 bases stayed unmatched. Per the germline V gene, CDR1 is SEHNR and CDR2 is FQNEAQ (reference sequence). The CDR3 is 18 amino acids. In DNA form, the CDR3 reads TGTGCCAGCAGCCGCGGACAGGGCAACCTAAACTCTGGAAACACCATATATTTT. It translates to CASSRGQGNLNSGNTIYF.

The chain couples TRBV7-2 to TRBJ2-5; perhaps TRBD2 as D (7 bases). CDR1 is SGHTA and CDR2 is FQGNSA in the germline V gene. This CDR3 region has 14 residues. The V end lost 5 bases, the J end lost 7 bases, and 17 bases lay between the germline ends. CDR3 sequence: CASSAKGGVRTQYF. The CDR3 DNA is TGTGCCAGCAGCGCAAAGGGGGGGGTACGGACCCAGTACTTC.

Concerning this clone itself: Other DNA sequences within the sample encode an identical CDR3. This chain joins TRBV14 and TRBJ1-1; TRBD1 agrees at 7 bases. This CDR3 is 14 amino acids long. CDR1 and CDR2 (germline): SGHDN, FVKESK. The V segment lost 2 bases and the J segment 6 bases; nucleotides outside the gene matches: 6. The CDR3 sequence is CASSQQQGIAEAFF. CDR3 coding DNA: TGTGCCAGCAGCCAACAACAGGGGATCGCTGAAGCTTTCTTT.

Note on this clone: Compared with germline, one end of the junction differs, possibly owing to a read error. The chain recombines TRBV6-1 with TRBJ2-4; D is possibly TRBD2 (6 bases). Germline lookup yields CDR1 MNHNS and CDR2 SASEGT. This CDR3 comprises 14 residues. CDR3 protein: CASSDPRHVLGGIF. DNA for the CDR3: TGTGCCAGCAGTGACCCCCGACATGTACTTGGGGGGATCTTC.

This clone was observed a single time. The V gene is TRBV27, the J gene TRBJ2-3; no firm D call. Germline CDR1 and CDR2: MNHEY and SMNVEV (reference sequence). Trimming removed 2 bases at V and 2 bases at J, with 11 bases between. The CDR3 has 15 amino acids. The CDR3 spells CASSLHRATTDTQYF. The CDR3 nucleotides read TGTGCCAGCAGTTTACACCGGGCGACCACAGATACGCAGTATTTT.